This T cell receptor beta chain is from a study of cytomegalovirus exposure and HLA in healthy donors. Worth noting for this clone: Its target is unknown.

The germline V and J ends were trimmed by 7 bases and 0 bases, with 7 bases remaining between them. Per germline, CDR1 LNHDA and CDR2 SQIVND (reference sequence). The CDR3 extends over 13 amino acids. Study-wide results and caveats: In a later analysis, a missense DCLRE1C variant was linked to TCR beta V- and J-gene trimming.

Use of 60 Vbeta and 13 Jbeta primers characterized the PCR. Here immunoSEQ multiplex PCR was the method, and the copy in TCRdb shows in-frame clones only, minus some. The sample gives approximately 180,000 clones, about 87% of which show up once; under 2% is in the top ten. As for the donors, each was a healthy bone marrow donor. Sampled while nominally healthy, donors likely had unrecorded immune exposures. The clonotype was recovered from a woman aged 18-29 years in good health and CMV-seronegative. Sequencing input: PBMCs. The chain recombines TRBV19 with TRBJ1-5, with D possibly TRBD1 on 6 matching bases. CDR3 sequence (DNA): TGTGCCAGTAAGACAGGTAGCAATCAGCCCCAGCATTTT. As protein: CASKTGSNQPQHF. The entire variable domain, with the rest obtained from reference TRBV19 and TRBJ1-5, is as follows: DGGITQSPKYLFRKEGQNVTLSCEQNLNHDAMYWYRQDPGQGLRLIYYSQIVNDFQKGDIAEGYSVSREKKESFPLTVTSAQKNPTAFYLCASKTGSNQPQHFGDGTRLSIL.